The rows below give T cell receptor beta chains drawn from one sample of a study of cytomegalovirus exposure and HLA in healthy donors. Clones were sequenced by immunoSEQ multiplex PCR, and TCRdb holds only the in-frame ones, with some missing. Of 83,000 or so clones detected, about three quarters appear once; the ten largest clones hold around 6%. Sequencing was done on a sample of PBMCs. Source of these receptors: a female donor in good health and CMV-seronegative. The CDR3 runs from the conserved cysteine through the conserved F or W. Each record gives: V gene, clone size, J gene, D gene, CDR3 DNA, CDR3 protein. The D gene is left open where the match is weak. Part of the rows lack a size; the others show once, few, many or a class for expanded clones.

TRBV7-2	.	TRBJ1-1	.	TGTGCCAGCAGCCCCCCGTCGTCGCGGTCCGCTGAAGCTTTCTTT	CASSPPSSRSAEAFF
TRBV5-6	few	TRBJ2-7	.	TGTGCCAGCTCGGCGGGGGCCTTTACTTACGAGCAGTACTTC	CASSAGAFTYEQYF
TRBV28	.	TRBJ1-5	.	TGTGCCAGCAGTTTCCCCCCACAGCCCCAGCATTTT	CASSFPPQPQHF
TRBV7-9	.	TRBJ1-6	.	TGTGCCAGCAGCCTGACAGACTATAATTCACCCCTCCACTTT	CASSLTDYNSPLHF
TRBV10-2	.	TRBJ2-7	TRBD2	TGCGCCAGCCGGGCTAGCGGCTATTCCTACGAGCAGTACTTC	CASRASGYSYEQYF
TRBV30	.	TRBJ2-3	.	TGTGCCTGGAGTGTACCGGACGGAGGTACCCTTCGCGGAGATACGCAGTATTTT	CAWSVPDGGTLRGDTQYF
TRBV19	.	TRBJ2-3	.	TGTGCCAGTAGTATGCGAGAGGGCTATACAGATACGCAGTATTTT	CASSMREGYTDTQYF
TRBV19	.	TRBJ2-5	.	TGTGCCAGTGGAGGGTGGGAGACCCAGTACTTC	CASGGWETQYF
TRBV2	once	TRBJ2-7	.	TGTGCCAGCAGTCAGGAACAGGCTTCCGAGCAGTACTTC	CASSQEQASEQYF
TRBV4-3	.	TRBJ1-2	.	TGCGCCAGCAGCCAAGCGGTCTCGGGTTTAGGAGACTATGGCTACACCTTC	CASSQAVSGLGDYGYTF
TRBV9	.	TRBJ2-7	TRBD2	TGTGCCAGCAGCGTAGGAGAAACTAGCGGTTCCTACGAGCAGTACTTC	CASSVGETSGSYEQYF
TRBV6-5	.	TRBJ2-1	TRBD1	TGTGCCAGCAGTCGGACAGGTCCCCTCAATGAGCAGTTCTTC	CASSRTGPLNEQFF
TRBV28	.	TRBJ1-5	TRBD1	TGTGCCAGCAGTCTTGGACAGGGCGACAATCAGCCCCAGCATTTT	CASSLGQGDNQPQHF
TRBV6-6	.	TRBJ1-2	.	TGTGCCAGCACCCACCCCGTCGGCCGGGACTATGGCTACACCTTC	CASTHPVGRDYGYTF
TRBV19	once	TRBJ1-6	TRBD1	TGTGCCAGTAGTATCATTGGACAGGCCGGAGGTAATTCACCCCTCCACTTT	CASSIIGQAGGNSPLHF
TRBV7-9	few	TRBJ2-3	.	TGTGCCAGCAGCTTAGCGGGGGGGCTCGGCGATACGCAGTATTTT	CASSLAGGLGDTQYF
TRBV19	.	TRBJ1-2	TRBD1	TGTGCCACCAATACCCCAGGGGGCGCCTATGGCTACACCTTC	CATNTPGGAYGYTF
TRBV6-1	few	TRBJ1-6	TRBD1	TGTGCCAGCAGTGAGACAGGGGGCTGGGAGTCCTATAATTCACCCCTCCACTTT	CASSETGGWESYNSPLHF
TRBV4-2	.	TRBJ2-5	TRBD1	TGTGCCAGCAGCCTTGGGACAGGGGAAGGAGAGACCCAGTACTTC	CASSLGTGEGETQYF
TRBV9	.	TRBJ1-1	.	TGTGCCAGCAGCGTAGCCAGGGGGAACACTGAAGCTTTCTTT	CASSVARGNTEAFF